This T cell receptor (beta chain) was documented in a study of blood T cell repertoires in COVID-19. Sequencing was performed with immunoSEQ multiplex PCR; in TCRdb, only in-frame clones are kept and a portion is missing. The sample yields tens of thousands of clones, around 92% seen once. Germline values: CDR1 SGHDN, CDR2 FVKESK. V lost 1 base to trimming and J lost 0 bases, with 6 bases between them. The CDR3 loop spans 14 amino acids. This clonotype was sampled from a man aged 45-65 years with active COVID-19. Sequencing used peripheral blood. The chain carries TRBV14 and TRBJ1-1; D may be TRBD1 (6 bases). Here the CDR3 DNA reads TGTGCCAGCAGCCAAGGGACAGTGAACACTGAAGCTTTCTTT. Its protein product is CASSQGTVNTEAFF.